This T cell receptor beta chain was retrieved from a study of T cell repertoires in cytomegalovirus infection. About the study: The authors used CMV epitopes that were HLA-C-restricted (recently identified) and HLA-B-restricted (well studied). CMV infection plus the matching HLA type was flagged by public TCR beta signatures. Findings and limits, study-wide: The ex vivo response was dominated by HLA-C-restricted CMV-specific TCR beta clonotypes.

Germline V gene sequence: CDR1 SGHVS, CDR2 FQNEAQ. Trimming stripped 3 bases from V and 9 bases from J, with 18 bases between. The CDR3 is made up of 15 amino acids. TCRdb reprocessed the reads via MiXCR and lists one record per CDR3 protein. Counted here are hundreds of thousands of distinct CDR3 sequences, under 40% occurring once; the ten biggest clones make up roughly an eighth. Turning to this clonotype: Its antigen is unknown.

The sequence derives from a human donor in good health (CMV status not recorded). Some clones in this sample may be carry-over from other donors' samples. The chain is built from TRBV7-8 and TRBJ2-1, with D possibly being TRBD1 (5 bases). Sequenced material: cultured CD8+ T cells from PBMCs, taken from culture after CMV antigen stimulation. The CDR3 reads CASSFRTGPYGEQFF. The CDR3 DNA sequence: TGTGCCAGCAGCTTTCGTACAGGCCCGTACGGTGAGCAGTTCTTC.